Detailed here is one TCR beta chain. This record comes from a study of cytomegalovirus exposure and HLA in healthy donors. This CDR3 region has 15 residues. V was shortened by 4 bases and J by 0 bases, with 16 bases between the two germline ends. From germline, CDR1 is SQVTM and CDR2 ANQGSEA. This PCR relied on a set of 60 Vbeta primers and 13 Jbeta primers. The data were produced by immunoSEQ multiplex PCR, yet TCRdb's version contains in-frame clones alone and is incomplete. The data show approximately 190,000 clones, more than 75% seen once. This sequence originates from a young woman in good health and CMV-seronegative. The specimen sequenced was PBMCs. The chain employs TRBV29-1 and TRBJ2-7; D is ambiguous. CDR3 nucleotides: TGCAGCGTTGTGGAGTCAGAAGCCTTCTCCTACGAGCAGTACTTC. It is translated as CSVVESEAFSYEQYF.